This T cell receptor (beta chain) stems from a study of long-term antiretroviral therapy in people with HIV. Researchers ran immunoSEQ v3.0 at survey level. Using immunoSEQ multiplex PCR, the repertoire was profiled, and TCRdb retains in-frame clones only, with some absent. Of under 30,000 clones listed, roughly 80% are singletons. V gave up 4 bases and J gave up 1 base, with 4 bases separating them. CDR3 length: 13 amino acids. The germline gives CDR1 MRHNA, CDR2 SNTAGT. This chain joins TRBV6-4 and TRBJ2-2; D call uncertain. This TCR was sampled from a man aged 25-45 years with HIV. Sample: unsorted PBMCs, taken 2.1 years after starting antiretroviral therapy. Written as DNA, the CDR3 is TGTGCCAGCAGTGCGGGGAACACCGGGGAGCTGTTTTTT. This gives the protein CASSAGNTGELFF.